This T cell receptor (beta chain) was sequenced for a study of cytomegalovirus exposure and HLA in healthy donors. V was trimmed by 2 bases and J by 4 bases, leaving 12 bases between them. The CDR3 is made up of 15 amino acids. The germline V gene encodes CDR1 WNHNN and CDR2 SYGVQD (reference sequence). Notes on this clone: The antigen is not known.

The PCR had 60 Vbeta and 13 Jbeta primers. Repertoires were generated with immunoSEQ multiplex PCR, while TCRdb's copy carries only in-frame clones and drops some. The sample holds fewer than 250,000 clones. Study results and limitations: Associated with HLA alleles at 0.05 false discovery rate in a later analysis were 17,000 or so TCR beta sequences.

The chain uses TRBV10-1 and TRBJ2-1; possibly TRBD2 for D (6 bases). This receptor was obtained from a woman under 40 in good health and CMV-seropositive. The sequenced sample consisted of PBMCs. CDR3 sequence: CASSETSRLYNEQFF. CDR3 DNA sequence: TGCGCCAGCAGTGAGACTAGCAGACTTTACAATGAGCAGTTCTTC.